The 30 T cell receptor beta chains in this list originate from one sample, sequenced in a study of OX40 agonist ivuxolimab in advanced cancers. Assay used: immunoSEQ multiplex PCR; TCRdb lists only in-frame clones, some missing. The sample lists fewer than 95,000 clones; around 80% were seen once. The sequenced sample was CD4+ or CD8+ T cells sorted from blood, obtained in a trial of the OX40 agonist ivuxolimab. These receptors were taken from an adult with an advanced solid tumor such as melanoma, head and neck, liver or kidney cancer.

The chain has TRBV28 and TRBJ1-5, with D hard to call. From germline, CDR1 is MDHEN and CDR2 SYDVKM. Trimming pared 7 bases from V and 7 bases from J, leaving 14 bases between. There are 13 residues in the CDR3. For the CDR3, the DNA is TGTGCCAGCATCCTATCATTGAACCAGCCCCAGCATTTT. Residues: CASILSLNQPQHF.

This clone was counted a few times. V is TRBV7-6 and J is TRBJ2-2; 10 nucleotides agree with TRBD2. The CDR3 is 15 amino acids. Trimming at V came to 5 bases and at J to 9 bases, leaving 9 bases not matched to a gene. CDR1 and CDR2 from the germline V gene are SGHVS and FNYEAQ. The CDR3 is CASSRGLAEGRELFF. The DNA for the CDR3 is TGTGCCAGCAGCCGAGGACTAGCGGAGGGGAGGGAGCTGTTTTTT.

The chain uses TRBV6-5 and TRBJ2-5; 9 bases map to TRBD1. The CDR3 is made up of 14 amino acids. The J segment lost 7 bases and the V segment lost 6 bases, leaving 9 bases of the junction unmatched. The germline gives CDR1 MNHEY, CDR2 SVGAGI. The CDR3 loop reads CASRIPGQGGTQYF. The DNA for the CDR3 is TGTGCCAGCAGAATCCCGGGACAGGGAGGGACCCAGTACTTC.

The chain carries TRBV7-8 and TRBJ1-1; D remains ambiguous. CDR3 length: 16 amino acids. V lost 5 bases and J lost 0, with 16 bases in between. Germline V gene sequence: CDR1 SGHVS, CDR2 FQNEAQ. CDR3 region: CASSLMEGYMNTEAFF. The CDR3 DNA sequence: TGTGCCAGCAGCCTTATGGAAGGGTACATGAACACTGAAGCTTTCTTT. Full variable domain (rest looked up from reference TRBV7-8 and TRBJ1-1): GAGVSQSPRYKVAKRGQDVALRCDPISGHVSLFWYQQALGQGPEFLTYFQNEAQLDKSGLPSDRFFAERPEGSVSTLKIQRTQQEDSAVYLCASSLMEGYMNTEAFFGQGTRLTVV.

V gene TRBV28 combines with J gene TRBJ2-2; D call uncertain. The CDR3 contains 15 residues. The germline V and J ends were trimmed by 6 bases and 2 bases, with 13 bases remaining between them. The germline V gene encodes CDR1 MDHEN and CDR2 SYDVKM. CDR3 sequence: CASRLSGRNTGELFF. CDR3 DNA sequence: TGTGCCAGCAGACTCTCCGGCAGAAACACCGGGGAGCTGTTTTTT. Drawing the rest from reference TRBV28 and TRBJ2-2, the complete variable domain is DVKVTQSSRYLVKRTGEKVFLECVQDMDHENMFWYRQDPGLGLRLIYFSYDVKMKEKGDIPEGYSVSREKKERFSLILESASTNQTSMYLCASRLSGRNTGELFFGEGSRLTVL.

The chain employs TRBV18 and TRBJ1-6; TRBD1 aligns across 8 bases. Per the germline V gene, CDR1 is KGHSH and CDR2 is LQKENI. V trimming: 0 bases; J trimming: 10 bases; junction bases outside the gene matches: 11. This CDR3 is built from 17 residues. In DNA form, the CDR3 reads TGTGCCAGCTCACCACCGACAGGGGAAGGGTTTGGATCACCCCTCCACTTT. Encoded protein: CASSPPTGEGFGSPLHF.

This chain connects TRBV7-2 to TRBJ1-2; unclear D gene. Germline CDR1 and CDR2: SGHTA and FQGNSA. V was cut by 1 base and J by 5 bases, with 11 bases left in between. This CDR3 contains 14 residues. CDR3 amino acids: CASSLGLGLYGYTF. CDR3 bases: TGTGCCAGCAGCTTAGGGTTAGGCCTATATGGCTACACCTTC. Complete variable domain (other parts from reference TRBV7-2 and TRBJ1-2): GAGVSQSPSNKVTEKGKDVELRCDPISGHTALYWYRQSLGQGLEFLIYFQGNSAPDKSGLPSDRFSAERTGGSVSTLTIQRTQQEDSAVYLCASSLGLGLYGYTFGSGTRLTVV.

The chain combines TRBV10-3 with TRBJ1-2, with D possibly being TRBD1 (5 bases). Germline CDR1 reads ENHRY; CDR2 reads SYGVKD. CDR3 length: 13 residues. V lost 3 bases and J lost 5, with 10 bases in between. CDR3 nucleotide sequence: TGTGCCATCAGTGATTCGGGGCGGTATGGCTACACCTTC. Translation: CAISDSGRYGYTF.

The V and J genes are TRBV2 and TRBJ1-5; 7 positions agree with TRBD1. V lost 6 bases and J lost 4; bases outside the gene matches: 9. The CDR3 runs 15 residues. The germline gives CDR1 SNHLY, CDR2 FYNNEI. The CDR3 sequence is CASSADRSPNQPQHF. In DNA form, the CDR3 reads TGTGCCAGCAGCGCGGACAGGTCGCCAAATCAGCCCCAGCATTTT.

This rearrangement joins TRBV2 to TRBJ2-2; D is ambiguous. This CDR3 region has 11 residues. V was trimmed by 8 bases and J by 4 bases, leaving 5 bases between them. Germline CDR1 reads SNHLY; CDR2 reads FYNNEI. The CDR3 DNA follows: TGTGCCAGCTCCCTCACCGGGGAGCTGTTTTTT. Translation gives CASSLTGELFF. Full variable domain (rest looked up from reference TRBV2 and TRBJ2-2): EPEVTQTPSHQVTQMGQEVILRCVPISNHLYFYWYRQILGQKVEFLVSFYNNEISEKSEIFDDQFSVERPDGSNFTLKIRSTKLEDSAMYFCASSLTGELFFGEGSRLTVL.

Written as DNA, the CDR3 is TGTGCCAGCTCACCCACCGGGGCCTCCTACGAGCAGTACGTC. Its translation is CASSPTGASYEQYV. The rearrangement uses TRBV18 and TRBJ2-7; the D call may be TRBD1 or TRBD2 (5 bases each). Trimming pared 3 bases from V and 0 bases from J, leaving 9 bases between. The germline CDR1 and CDR2 sequences are KGHSH and LQKENI. This CDR3 has 14 residues.

V is TRBV5-8 and J is TRBJ2-3; 8 positions match TRBD2. CDR3 size: 16 residues. The trim removed 2 bases at V and 1 base at J, leaving 6 bases unmatched. The germline CDR1 and CDR2 sequences are SGHTS and YDEGEE. CDR3 amino acids: CASSLGGGGRTDTQYF. CDR3 in DNA: TGTGCCAGCAGCTTAGGAGGCGGGGGGCGCACAGATACGCAGTATTTT.

The chain joins TRBV12-5 to TRBJ1-1, with TRBD1 identical over 9 bases. Germline V CDR1 and CDR2: LGHNT, FRNRAP. V trimming: 2 bases; J trimming: 0 bases; junction bases outside the gene matches: 7. The CDR3 totals 17 residues. The CDR3 sequence: CASGLNRGPLMNTEAFF. Written as DNA, the CDR3 is TGTGCTAGTGGTTTGAACAGGGGGCCCCTCATGAACACTGAAGCTTTCTTT.

The V and J genes are TRBV28 and TRBJ1-2; no definite D call. Germline values: CDR1 MDHEN, CDR2 SYDVKM. The ends were cut back, 5 bases at V and 8 bases at J, with 21 bases in the middle. This CDR3 has 15 residues. CDR3 DNA: TGTGCCAGCAGTCGCCCCAGGACGGACCCTCGAGGCTACACCTTC. It encodes CASSRPRTDPRGYTF.

The gene calls are TRBV6-5 and TRBJ1-2; no clear D. V lost 6 bases and J 8 bases, leaving 10 bases between the germline ends. The CDR3 sequence is 11 residues long. Germline-derived CDR1 and CDR2 are MNHEY and SVGAGI. CDR3 loop: CASRDSRGYTF. CDR3 nucleotides: TGTGCCAGCAGGGACTCCCGAGGCTACACCTTC.

The CDR3 bases are TGCGCCAGCAGCCAATTCGGACAGCATTATGGCTACACCTTC. Translating gives CASSQFGQHYGYTF. The rearrangement uses TRBV4-1 and TRBJ1-2; possible D gene TRBD1, 6 bases. The length of the CDR3 is 14 residues. The V gene lost 2 bases and the J gene lost 5 bases, with 12 bases spanning the gap. Looked up from germline, CDR1 is MGHRA and CDR2 is YSYEKL.

The rearrangement joins TRBV23-1 to TRBJ1-5, with D unclear. TRBV23-1 counts as an open reading frame of uncertain function. CDR3 length equals 15 residues. V was cut by 2 bases and J by 6 bases, with 14 bases left in between. For the CDR3, the DNA is TGCGCCAGCAGTCAACACCCCAGGTCCACTCAGCCCCAGCATTTT. Translated, it gives CASSQHPRSTQPQHF.

V usage is TRBV25-1 and J usage is TRBJ1-2; TRBD1 is a possible D gene (5 bases). CDR3 size: 11 residues. Trimming stripped 6 bases from V and 8 bases from J, with 10 bases between. CDR1 MGHDK and CDR2 SYGVNS come from the germline V gene. CDR3 residues: CASSWGWGYTF. The CDR3 bases are TGTGCCAGCAGCTGGGGGTGGGGCTACACCTTC.

Here the CDR3 reads CASSFHLGGGPTDTQYF. CDR3 sequence (DNA): TGTGCCAGCAGCTTCCATCTGGGGGGAGGCCCCACAGATACGCAGTATTTT. J is TRBJ2-3 and V is TRBV28; D is perhaps TRBD2 (6 bases). Per germline, CDR1 MDHEN and CDR2 SYDVKM. The CDR3 has 17 amino acids. Deletions cut 6 bases from V and 2 bases from J, with 21 bases between.

The CDR3 DNA is TGCGCCAGCAGCGAGGAAGCTTACCAAGAGACCCAGTACTTC. The encoded protein is CASSEEAYQETQYF. The gene calls are TRBV10-1 and TRBJ2-5; D is unclear. Germline-derived CDR1 and CDR2 are WNHNN and SYGVQD (reference sequence). The CDR3 loop spans 14 amino acids. The V end lost 6 bases, the J end lost 0 bases, and 11 bases lay between the germline ends.

This sequence joins TRBV18 and TRBJ2-2; D unresolved. CDR3 length: 16 amino acids. Trimming removed 3 bases at V and 4 bases at J, with 15 bases between. Germline loops: CDR1 KGHSH, CDR2 LQKENI. DNA for the CDR3: TGTGCCAGCTCACCTCAACCCGACACCGTCACCGGGGAGCTGTTTTTT. Protein product: CASSPQPDTVTGELFF. Variable domain in full (rest from reference TRBV18 and TRBJ2-2): NAGVMQNPRHLVRRRGQEARLRCSPMKGHSHVYWYRQLPEEGLKFMVYLQKENIIDESGMPKERFSAEFPKEGPSILRIQQVVRGDSAAYFCASSPQPDTVTGELFFGEGSRLTVL.

V gene TRBV6-4 combines with J gene TRBJ2-1; a weak D match, TRBD1 (6 bases). The CDR3 loop spans 15 amino acids. Trimming pared 4 bases from V and 0 bases from J, leaving 10 bases between. CDR1 is MRHNA and CDR2 is SNTAGT in the germline V gene. The DNA of the CDR3 is TGTGCCAGCAGTGTAGACAGGAGCTCCTACAATGAGCAGTTCTTC. It is translated as CASSVDRSSYNEQFF.

This clone was observed once. The chain joins TRBV5-5 to TRBJ2-1, with a possible D match to TRBD1 (6 bases). Germline V CDR1 and CDR2: SGHKS, YYEKEE (reference sequence). The CDR3 covers 15 residues. V was shortened by 3 bases and J by 6 bases, with 16 bases between the two germline ends. CDR3 residues: CASSSQGSSSNEQFF. The CDR3 coding sequence is TGTGCCAGCAGCTCGCAGGGGTCTTCGAGCAATGAGCAGTTCTTC.

The V call is TRBV5-1, the J call TRBJ2-7; 7 bases agree with TRBD1. The CDR3 length is 14 residues. J gave up 4 bases and V 4 bases, and 8 bases lay outside the gene matches. In germline, CDR1 is SGHRS, CDR2 YFSETQ. The CDR3 DNA sequence: TGCGCCAGCAGCAAAGGGGACAGCCCTTACGAGCAGTACGTC. It is translated as CASSKGDSPYEQYV.

This chain links TRBV10-1 with TRBJ1-2, with a possible D match to TRBD1 (5 bases). Germline CDR1 and CDR2: WNHNN and SYGVQD (reference sequence). The V gene lost 0 bases and the J gene lost 6 bases, with 11 bases spanning the gap. This CDR3 spans 14 amino acids. Here the CDR3 DNA reads TGCGCCAGCAGTGAGTCGGGGCGGAAAGATGGCTACACCTTC. It codes for CASSESGRKDGYTF.

This chain connects TRBV7-3 to TRBJ1-5; D uncertain. Germline V gene lookup returns CDR1 SGHTA and CDR2 FQGTGA. The CDR3 is 13 amino acids. Trimming took off 5 bases at V and 0 bases at J, with 5 bases between the two ends. Here the CDR3 reads CASSRSSNQPQHF. Here the CDR3 DNA reads TGTGCCAGCAGCCGCAGTAGCAATCAGCCCCAGCATTTT.

This rearrangement joins TRBV7-8 to TRBJ2-3; tentatively, D is TRBD2 (6 bases). This CDR3 spans 15 amino acids. Deletions cut 6 bases from V and 0 bases from J, with 13 bases between. Germline-derived CDR1 and CDR2 are SGHVS and FQNEAQ. The CDR3 DNA reads TGTGCCAGCAGAAGACCGGGACTTAGCACAGATACGCAGTATTTT. It encodes CASRRPGLSTDTQYF.

J is TRBJ2-7 and V is TRBV18; 8 bases match TRBD1. Germline V gene sequence: CDR1 KGHSH, CDR2 LQKENI. The CDR3 covers 13 residues. CDR3 sequence: CASSPRQGSEQYV. The CDR3 DNA follows: TGTGCTAGCTCACCTCGACAGGGGAGTGAGCAGTACGTC.

The gene calls are TRBV28 and TRBJ2-5, with D possibly being TRBD1 (5 bases). V was cut by 6 bases and J by 1 base, with 15 bases left in between. The germline CDR1 and CDR2 sequences are MDHEN and SYDVKM. This CDR3 has 15 amino acids. The CDR3 DNA follows: TGTGCCAGCAGCTCCCCTTCGACAGTCCAAGAGACCCAGTACTTC. Protein: CASSSPSTVQETQYF.

The CDR3 loop is CASSLGGGSYEQYV. The CDR3 nucleotides are TGTGCCAGCAGCTTAGGTGGCGGATCCTACGAGCAGTACGTC. This chain joins TRBV11-2 and TRBJ2-7; D is uncertain. V shed 1 base and J shed 1 base, with 8 bases lying between them. Germline V lookup: CDR1 SGHAT, CDR2 FQNNGV. The CDR3 length is 14 residues.